The 22 T cell receptor beta chains presented below share a single source sample, sequenced in a study of shared clonotypes between healthy human individuals. The table came from immunoSEQ multiplex PCR; TCRdb's copy has only in-frame clones and leaves some out. Here the sample spans approximately 2,000,000 clones, around 90% being singletons. The sequenced material came from naive CD4+ T cells from PBMCs. This sample's subset: CD45RA+ positively selected. Receptor source: a man younger than 35 in good health. Some clones in this sample may be carry-over from other donors' samples.

V gene TRBV28 combines with J gene TRBJ2-7; 7 bases are shared with TRBD1. The CDR3 loop spans 15 amino acids. Germline-derived CDR1 and CDR2 are MDHEN and SYDVKM. Trimming at V came to 11 bases and at J to 0 bases, leaving 13 bases not matched to a gene. Here the CDR3 DNA reads TGTGCCGCCTACCAGTCCGGGACAGTCTCCTACGAGCAGTACTTC. This sequence encodes CAAYQSGTVSYEQYF.

This sequence joins TRBV6-6 and TRBJ2-6, with D unclear. The CDR3 is 13 residues long. The germline V gene encodes CDR1 MNHNY and CDR2 SVGAGI (reference sequence). The V and J ends lost 7 bases and 4 bases respectively, with 8 bases between them. This CDR3 reads CASKIPGANVLTF. DNA of the CDR3: TGTGCCAGCAAAATTCCCGGGGCCAACGTCCTGACTTTC.

V and J are TRBV11-2 and TRBJ2-3; D remains ambiguous. Germline V gives CDR1 SGHAT, CDR2 FQNNGV. V was shortened by 0 bases and J by 2 bases, with 9 bases between the two germline ends. The CDR3 has 15 residues. The chain's CDR3 is CASSLDYLTTDTQYF. Written as DNA, the CDR3 is TGTGCCAGCAGCTTAGACTACTTAACCACAGATACGCAGTATTTT.

Comments on this clone: This sample includes further DNA sequences coding for the same CDR3. V and J are TRBV5-1 and TRBJ2-1; the D call may be TRBD1 or TRBD2 (6 bases each). The CDR3 length is 15 residues. The germline V and J ends were trimmed by 4 bases and 3 bases, with 14 bases remaining between them. The germline CDR1 and CDR2 sequences are SGHRS and YFSETQ. This chain's CDR3 is CASSLGGRGYNEQFF. The CDR3 DNA reads as TGCGCCAGCAGCCTGGGGGGCAGGGGCTACAATGAGCAGTTCTTC.

This clone was counted a few times. This chain connects TRBV27 to TRBJ1-5; D remains ambiguous. CDR1 and CDR2 from the germline V gene are MNHEY and SMNVEV (reference sequence). V gave up 3 bases and J gave up 3 bases, with 9 bases separating them. The CDR3 consists of 14 residues. The CDR3 is CASSFGPANQPQHF. In DNA, the CDR3 is TGTGCCAGCAGTTTCGGGCCCGCCAATCAGCCCCAGCATTTT.

As concerns this clone: Within the sample, other DNA sequences also encode this same CDR3. This rearrangement joins TRBV28 to TRBJ1-2; the D gene is possibly TRBD1 (5 bases). Germline CDR1 is MDHEN and CDR2 is SYDVKM. The CDR3 covers 13 residues. V was shortened by 2 bases and J by 2 bases, with 6 bases between the two germline ends. The CDR3 nucleotides are TGTGCCAGCAGTTTAAACAGGAACTATGGCTACACCTTC. As protein: CASSLNRNYGYTF.

CDR3 sequence reads: CAWSPGVAAREQYF. For the CDR3, the DNA is TGTGCCTGGAGCCCCGGGGTAGCGGCCCGCGAGCAGTACTTC. The gene calls are TRBV30 and TRBJ2-7; TRBD2 is a possible D gene (6 bases). The germline V gene has CDR1 GTSNPN and CDR2 SVGIG (reference sequence). V was clipped by 3 bases and J by 6 bases, with 18 bases between them. The CDR3 runs to 14 residues.

The chain carries TRBV5-1 and TRBJ2-1, with 8 bases matching TRBD2. CDR3 length: 15 residues. Germline V gene lookup returns CDR1 SGHRS and CDR2 YFSETQ. The ends lost 5 bases at V and 0 bases at J; junction bases unmatched: 4. CDR3 region: CASRPSGSSYNEQFF. CDR3 coding DNA: TGCGCCAGCAGACCCAGCGGGAGCTCCTACAATGAGCAGTTCTTC.

This clone came up once. V gene TRBV28 combines with J gene TRBJ2-7; D may correspond to TRBD1 or TRBD2 (5 bases each). V dropped 5 bases and J dropped 4 bases, with 12 bases sitting between them. The V gene's germline CDR1 is MDHEN and CDR2 SYDVKM. This CDR3 is 13 amino acids long. CDR3 bases: TGTGCCAGCAGTCAGGGCGGGCCATACGAGCAGTACTTC. Translation gives CASSQGGPYEQYF.

The chain carries TRBV11-2 and TRBJ2-7; 13 bases match TRBD2. Trimming cost V 5 bases and J 6 bases; bases outside gene matches: 4. The CDR3 has 14 residues. Germline CDR1 reads SGHAT; CDR2 reads FQNNGV. The CDR3 nucleotides read TGTGCCAGCAGCACACTAGCGGGAGGGCCCGAGCAGTACTTC. This codes for CASSTLAGGPEQYF.

The rearrangement uses TRBV2 and TRBJ2-1; no reliable D call. Per germline, CDR1 SNHLY and CDR2 FYNNEI. This CDR3 is built from 15 residues. V was cut by 7 bases and J by 10 bases, with 23 bases left in between. DNA of the CDR3: TGTGCCAGCACCCCTCTGAGGACCGCCGTTTTGGAGCAGTTCTTC. This encodes CASTPLRTAVLEQFF. Supplemented by reference TRBV2 and TRBJ2-1, the full variable domain reads EPEVTQTPSHQVTQMGQEVILRCVPISNHLYFYWYRQILGQKVEFLVSFYNNEISEKSEIFDDQFSVERPDGSNFTLKIRSTKLEDSAMYFCASTPLRTAVLEQFFGPGTRLTVL.

The chain employs TRBV19 and TRBJ2-3; TRBD1 aligns across 8 bases. Germline CDR1 and CDR2: LNHDA and SQIVND (reference sequence). This CDR3 contains 13 residues. Unmatched junction bases numbered 2, after V lost 5 bases and J lost 4 bases. The DNA for the CDR3 is TGTGCCAGTAGTGGACAGGGTGCAGATACGCAGTATTTT. Amino acid sequence: CASSGQGADTQYF. The full variable domain, in which reference TRBV19 and TRBJ2-3 provide the parts outside the CDR3, is DGGITQSPKYLFRKEGQNVTLSCEQNLNHDAMYWYRQDPGQGLRLIYYSQIVNDFQKGDIAEGYSVSREKKESFPLTVTSAQKNPTAFYLCASSGQGADTQYFGPGTRLTVL.

This chain uses TRBV7-2 with TRBJ2-5, with 7 positions matching TRBD2. The ends lost 0 bases at V and 5 bases at J; junction bases unmatched: 9. CDR1 and CDR2 (germline): SGHTA, FQGNSA. CDR3 size: 16 residues. CDR3 sequence: CASSLAGGRHGETQYF. CDR3 nucleotide sequence: TGTGCCAGCAGCTTAGCGGGAGGGCGACATGGGGAGACCCAGTACTTC.

CDR3 residues: CASSLFGASYNEQFF. CDR3 DNA sequence: TGTGCCAGCAGCTTGTTTGGGGCGTCCTACAATGAGCAGTTCTTC. The chain has TRBV5-4 and TRBJ2-1, with TRBD1 as a possible D gene (5 bases). The CDR3 covers 15 residues. Germline V gene sequence: CDR1 SGHNT, CDR2 YYREEE (reference sequence). The V end was cut by 1 base, the J end by 1 base, with 9 bases between.

The chain joins TRBV5-6 to TRBJ2-7; D is perhaps TRBD1 (6 bases). Germline V gene lookup returns CDR1 SGHDT and CDR2 YYEEEE. This CDR3 is built from 16 residues. V was clipped by 0 bases and J by 6 bases, with 19 bases between them. CDR3 DNA sequence: TGTGCCAGCAGCTTGGGGGTGACAGGTTCCCTCTCCGAGCAGTACTTC. It yields the protein CASSLGVTGSLSEQYF.

V usage is TRBV2 and J usage is TRBJ1-1, with a weak D call TRBD1 (6 bases). Trimming stripped 7 bases from V and 0 bases from J, with 12 bases between. The CDR3 contains 14 residues. The germline CDR1 and CDR2 sequences are SNHLY and FYNNEI. For the CDR3, the DNA is TGTGCCAGCAATGCCGGACAGTTGAACACTGAAGCTTTCTTT. Protein sequence: CASNAGQLNTEAFF.

The J gene is TRBJ1-2, the V gene TRBV6-6; tentatively, D is TRBD1 (6 bases). This CDR3 is built from 15 residues. V gave up 4 bases and J gave up 4 bases, with 16 bases separating them. Germline CDR1 and CDR2: MNHNY and SVGAGI (reference sequence). CDR3: CASSLRTVDSYGYTF. CDR3 nucleotide sequence: TGTGCCAGCAGTTTAAGGACAGTGGACTCCTATGGCTACACCTTC.

V usage is TRBV7-2 and J usage is TRBJ2-5; D possibly uses TRBD1 or TRBD2 (6 bases each). The CDR3 extends over 15 amino acids. Between the trimmed V and J ends, which lost 5 bases and 5 bases, there was a span of 18 bases. CDR1 is SGHTA, CDR2 FQGNSA, per germline. The CDR3 protein is CASSPQRGDMETQYF. The CDR3 DNA follows: TGTGCCAGCAGCCCTCAAAGGGGGGATATGGAGACCCAGTACTTC.

The chain couples TRBV30 to TRBJ2-7, with D maybe TRBD2 (5 bases). The CDR3 sequence is 12 residues long. Between the trimmed V and J ends, which lost 4 bases and 7 bases, there was a span of 14 bases. CDR1 is GTSNPN and CDR2 is SVGIG in the germline V gene (reference sequence). The CDR3 spells CAWKRPDEEQYF. CDR3 coding DNA: TGTGCCTGGAAGCGGCCGGACGAGGAGCAGTACTTC.

The chain has TRBV5-1 and TRBJ2-3; 8 bases are shared with TRBD2. This CDR3 has 14 residues. Germline V gene data show CDR1 as SGHRS and CDR2 as YFSETQ. The ends lost 0 bases at V and 5 bases at J; junction bases unmatched: 2. CDR3 in amino acids: CASSLVREGDTQYF. DNA for the CDR3: TGCGCCAGCAGCTTGGTACGGGAGGGAGATACGCAGTATTTT.

This sequence joins TRBV5-1 and TRBJ2-7, with TRBD2 matching over 13 bases. In germline, CDR1 is SGHRS, CDR2 YFSETQ. J gave up 6 bases and V 0 bases, and 6 bases lay outside the gene matches. The length of the CDR3 is 16 residues. The CDR3 reads CASSLGGLAGNFEQYF. The CDR3 region has the DNA TGCGCCAGCAGCTTGGGGGGACTAGCGGGAAATTTCGAGCAGTACTTC.

The genes are TRBV10-3 and TRBJ1-1; no reliable D call. Trimming took 4 bases from V and 4 from J, leaving 22 bases between them. This CDR3 is 17 amino acids long. Germline loops: CDR1 ENHRY, CDR2 SYGVKD. CDR3 loop: CAISVRGRERKATEAFF. CDR3 coding DNA: TGTGCCATCAGTGTGAGAGGGCGAGAAAGGAAAGCCACTGAAGCTTTCTTT.